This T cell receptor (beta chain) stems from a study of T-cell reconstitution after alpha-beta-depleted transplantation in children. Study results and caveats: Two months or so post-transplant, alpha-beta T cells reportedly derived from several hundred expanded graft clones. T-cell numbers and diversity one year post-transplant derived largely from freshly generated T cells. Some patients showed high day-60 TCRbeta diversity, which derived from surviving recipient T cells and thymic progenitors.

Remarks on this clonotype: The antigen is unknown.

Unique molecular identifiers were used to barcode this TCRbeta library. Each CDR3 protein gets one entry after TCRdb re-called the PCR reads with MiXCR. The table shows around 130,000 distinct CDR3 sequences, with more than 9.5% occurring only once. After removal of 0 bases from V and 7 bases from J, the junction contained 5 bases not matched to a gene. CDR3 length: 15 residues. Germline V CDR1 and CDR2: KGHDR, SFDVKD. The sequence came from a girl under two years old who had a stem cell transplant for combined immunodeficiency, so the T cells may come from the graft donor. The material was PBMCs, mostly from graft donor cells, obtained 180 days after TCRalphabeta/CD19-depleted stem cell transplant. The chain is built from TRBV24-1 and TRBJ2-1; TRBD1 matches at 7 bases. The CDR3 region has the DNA TGTGCCACCAGTGATTTGACAGGGGAGAGAAATGAGCAGTTCTTC. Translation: CATSDLTGERNEQFF.